This entry lists 27 T cell receptor beta chains sequenced from one sample in a study of cytomegalovirus exposure and HLA in healthy donors. Both 60 Vbeta primers and 13 Jbeta primers went into the PCR. Only in-frame clones appear in the TCRdb table, and some are missing; sequencing was by immunoSEQ multiplex PCR. The sample lists 180,000 or so clones; roughly 78% were seen once. The sample was PBMCs. These receptors came from a woman aged 25 to 39 in good health and CMV-seronegative.

The J gene is TRBJ1-2, the V gene TRBV21-1; TRBD1, the D gene given by the table, was not confirmed from the DNA. TRBV21-1 is shown as a pseudogene. The CDR3 runs to 16 residues. The CDR3 is CASSKVTGVVCDGYTF. In nucleotides, the CDR3 is TGTGCCAGCAGCAAAGTAACAGGGGTTGTATGCGATGGCTACACCTTC.

The chain recombines TRBV5-6 with TRBJ2-5; TRBD2 aligns across 13 bases. CDR3 size: 16 residues. V lost 3 bases and J lost 4; bases outside the gene matches: 6. In germline, CDR1 is SGHDT, CDR2 YYEEEE. CDR3 nucleotide sequence: TGTGCCAGCAGCTCCTTGACTAGCGGGGGGTTAGAGACCCAGTACTTC. Amino acid sequence: CASSSLTSGGLETQYF.

The chain is built from TRBV9 and TRBJ1-6; tentatively, D is TRBD1 (5 bases). CDR1 SGDLS and CDR2 YYNGEE come from the germline V gene. Trimming took 0 bases from V and 1 from J, leaving 11 bases between them. The CDR3 contains 17 residues. Here the CDR3 reads CASSVGQGRSYNSPLHF. The CDR3 nucleotides read TGTGCCAGCAGCGTAGGCCAGGGCAGATCCTATAATTCACCCCTCCACTTT.

There are a few counts of this clone. This chain uses TRBV7-2 with TRBJ1-4; D remains unclear. CDR3 length equals 15 residues. V was cut by 1 base and J by 3 bases, with 9 bases left in between. In germline, CDR1 is SGHTA, CDR2 FQGNSA. In DNA form, the CDR3 reads TGTGCCAGCAGCTTAGGCGAGGCCTCTAATGAAAAACTGTTTTTT. Translating gives CASSLGEASNEKLFF.

The chain uses TRBV7-9 and TRBJ1-1, with 9 bases identical to TRBD1. CDR3 length: 16 amino acids. The V gene's germline CDR1 is SEHNR and CDR2 FQNEAQ (reference sequence). The ends lost 5 bases at V and 3 bases at J; junction bases unmatched: 10. The CDR3, as DNA: TGTGCCAGCAGCCTAGAACGGACAGGGGAAGACACTGAAGCTTTCTTT. As protein: CASSLERTGEDTEAFF.

The chain recombines TRBV18 with TRBJ1-2; 7 nucleotides line up with TRBD1. The CDR3 spans 15 residues. Germline V lookup: CDR1 KGHSH, CDR2 LQKENI. Trimming removed 3 bases from V and 1 base from J; junction bases left unmatched: 5. CDR3 sequence: CASSPLTGDNYGYTF. The CDR3 bases are TGTGCCAGCTCACCCCTCACAGGGGATAACTATGGCTACACCTTC.

The V call is TRBV15, the J call TRBJ2-1; D perhaps matches TRBD2 (5 bases). Germline-derived CDR1 and CDR2 are LNHNV and YYDKDF (reference sequence). This CDR3 region has 14 residues. Trimming took off 2 bases at V and 7 bases at J, with 12 bases between the two ends. In DNA form, the CDR3 reads TGTGCCACCAGCAGACCCTCCGGCGGGAATGAGCAGTTCTTC. Its protein product is CATSRPSGGNEQFF.

Only a few counts were recorded for this clone. V is TRBV6-1 and J is TRBJ2-1; D ambiguous. There are 14 residues in the CDR3. Germline lookup yields CDR1 MNHNS and CDR2 SASEGT. Between the trimmed V and J ends, which lost 1 base and 4 bases, there was a span of 8 bases. CDR3 sequence reads: CASSEVLLYNEQFF. DNA of the CDR3: TGTGCCAGCAGTGAAGTGCTACTTTACAATGAGCAGTTCTTC.

The V call is TRBV15, the J call TRBJ2-5; 9 nucleotides match TRBD1. The CDR3 extends over 16 amino acids. Per germline, CDR1 LNHNV and CDR2 YYDKDF (reference sequence). V trimming: 1 base; J trimming: 13 bases; junction bases outside the gene matches: 16. The CDR3 loop is CATSRGVGDRVAGGYF. The CDR3 DNA follows: TGTGCCACCAGCAGAGGAGTAGGGGACAGGGTTGCAGGCGGGTACTTC.

This clone was counted between two and nine times. CDR3 residues: CASSQVQGPITLSGANVLTF. CDR3 DNA sequence: TGCGCCAGCAGCCAAGTACAGGGCCCCATTACCCTCTCTGGGGCCAACGTCCTGACTTTC. J is TRBJ2-6 and V is TRBV4-1; D may be TRBD1 (6 bases). Germline CDR1 is MGHRA and CDR2 is YSYEKL. The V end lost 1 base, the J end lost 0 bases, and 19 bases lay between the germline ends. This CDR3 region has 20 residues.

This chain connects TRBV19 to TRBJ1-1, with 9 bases lining up with TRBD1. This CDR3 region has 14 residues. Trimming cost V 7 bases and J 1 base; bases outside gene matches: 4. CDR1 LNHDA and CDR2 SQIVND come from the germline V gene (reference sequence). CDR3 loop: CASIRDRENTEAFF. The CDR3 DNA reads TGTGCCAGTATACGGGACAGGGAGAACACTGAAGCTTTCTTT. The complete variable domain, with remaining parts taken from reference TRBV19 and TRBJ1-1, reads DGGITQSPKYLFRKEGQNVTLSCEQNLNHDAMYWYRQDPGQGLRLIYYSQIVNDFQKGDIAEGYSVSREKKESFPLTVTSAQKNPTAFYLCASIRDRENTEAFFGQGTRLTVV.

This chain connects TRBV4-1 to TRBJ1-4, with 10 nucleotides matching TRBD1. Trimming at V came to 3 bases and at J to 7 bases, leaving 5 bases not matched to a gene. The V gene's germline CDR1 is MGHRA and CDR2 YSYEKL. The CDR3 runs to 15 residues. CDR3 in amino acids: CASSQTGTGVEKLFF. The CDR3 bases are TGCGCCAGCAGCCAGACCGGGACAGGGGTTGAAAAACTGTTTTTT.

The gene calls are TRBV6-5 and TRBJ1-1; D gene unclear. V gave up 0 bases and J gave up 10 bases, with 12 bases separating them. CDR3 length equals 13 residues. Germline V gene lookup returns CDR1 MNHEY and CDR2 SVGAGI. The CDR3 DNA sequence: TGTGCCAGCAGTTACTCGGAAGAGGAAGTAGCTTTCTTT. Its translation: CASSYSEEEVAFF.

The gene calls are TRBV10-3 and TRBJ1-1, with 8 positions matching TRBD1. This CDR3 is 14 amino acids long. Per germline, CDR1 ENHRY and CDR2 SYGVKD. Trimming at V came to 6 bases and at J to 0 bases, leaving 3 bases not matched to a gene. In nucleotides, the CDR3 is TGTGCCATCAGACAGGGGGGGATGAACACTGAAGCTTTCTTT. Translated: CAIRQGGMNTEAFF.

This chain joins TRBV5-1 and TRBJ2-7; TRBD2 might be the D (6 bases). This CDR3 region has 15 residues. Deletions cut 3 bases from V and 3 bases from J, with 16 bases between. Germline lookup yields CDR1 SGHRS and CDR2 YFSETQ. The CDR3 loop is CASSSLSGRYYEQYF. In DNA form, the CDR3 reads TGCGCCAGCAGCTCTCTCTCCGGGAGATACTACGAGCAGTACTTC. Full variable domain (missing parts from reference TRBV5-1 and TRBJ2-7): KAGVTQTPRYLIKTRGQQVTLSCSPISGHRSVSWYQQTPGQGLQFLFEYFSETQRNKGNFPGRFSGRQFSNSRSEMNVSTLELGDSALYLCASSSLSGRYYEQYFGPGTRLTVT.

The rearrangement links TRBV4-2 to TRBJ2-7; 11 bases are shared with TRBD2. Germline V gene sequence: CDR1 LGHNA, CDR2 YNFKEQ. The CDR3 loop spans 16 amino acids. V shed 3 bases and J 2 bases; nucleotides not matched to a gene: 6. CDR3 residues: CASSHLSSGGTYEQYF. The CDR3 DNA reads TGTGCCAGCAGCCATCTATCTAGCGGGGGGACCTACGAGCAGTACTTC.

The chain joins TRBV4-1 to TRBJ1-1; 7 bases fit TRBD1. The germline V gene encodes CDR1 MGHRA and CDR2 YSYEKL. The J segment lost 4 bases and the V segment lost 1 base, leaving 9 bases of the junction unmatched. This CDR3 region has 16 residues. The CDR3 region has the DNA TGCGCCAGCAGCCAAGGGGAACACAGGGGCAGCACTGAAGCTTTCTTT. Its translation is CASSQGEHRGSTEAFF.

The chain joins TRBV5-1 to TRBJ2-4, with 12 bases fitting TRBD2. CDR1 SGHRS and CDR2 YFSETQ come from the germline V gene. The CDR3 length is 18 residues. J lost 6 bases, V lost 5 bases, and 15 bases had no gene match. CDR3 in amino acids: CASSSPSGGAIIGNIQYF. Here the CDR3 DNA reads TGCGCCAGCAGTTCACCTAGCGGGGGGGCCATCATAGGAAACATTCAGTACTTC.

This chain joins TRBV6-5 and TRBJ1-6, with a tentative D call TRBD1 (6 bases). From germline, CDR1 is MNHEY and CDR2 SVGAGI. The CDR3 extends over 15 amino acids. V dropped 0 bases and J dropped 6 bases, with 9 bases sitting between them. Here the CDR3 reads CASSYSQGSNSPLHF. DNA of the CDR3: TGTGCCAGCAGTTACTCCCAGGGGAGTAATTCACCCCTCCACTTT.

This sequence joins TRBV5-1 and TRBJ2-3, with 7 bases identical to TRBD1. Losses at the gene ends were 2 bases for V and 3 bases for J; bases not matched to a gene: 6. The CDR3 runs to 15 residues. The V gene's germline CDR1 is SGHRS and CDR2 YFSETQ. In DNA, the CDR3 is TGCGCCAGCAGCTTCGACAGGGTGGGGACAGATACGCAGTATTTT. It translates to CASSFDRVGTDTQYF.

This clone occurred a few times. The chain combines TRBV5-5 with TRBJ2-3; D is uncertain. The CDR3 consists of 14 residues. Per the germline V gene, CDR1 is SGHKS and CDR2 is YYEKEE (reference sequence). Trimming removed 2 bases from V and 4 bases from J, with 11 bases in between. The DNA for the CDR3 is TGTGCCAGCAGCTTTCGGCTAGATGCAGATACGCAGTATTTT. This codes for CASSFRLDADTQYF.

The V and J genes are TRBV6-5 and TRBJ1-3; D not certain. The V end was cut by 6 bases, the J end by 1 base, with 7 bases between. CDR1 is MNHEY, CDR2 SVGAGI, per germline. This CDR3 is built from 13 residues. The DNA for the CDR3 is TGTGCCAGCAGCAGGAATTCTGGAAACACCATATATTTT. This gives the protein CASSRNSGNTIYF.

The V call is TRBV2, the J call TRBJ1-4; 9 nucleotides agree with TRBD1. The V gene end was trimmed by 6 bases and the J gene end by 3 bases; junction bases not matched to a gene: 8. Per germline, CDR1 SNHLY and CDR2 FYNNEI. The CDR3 contains 16 residues. The CDR3 is CASRDRGATSNEKLFF. Written as DNA, the CDR3 is TGTGCCAGCAGGGACAGGGGCGCAACCTCTAATGAAAAACTGTTTTTT. Full variable domain (rest looked up from reference TRBV2 and TRBJ1-4): EPEVTQTPSHQVTQMGQEVILRCVPISNHLYFYWYRQILGQKVEFLVSFYNNEISEKSEIFDDQFSVERPDGSNFTLKIRSTKLEDSAMYFCASRDRGATSNEKLFFGSGTQLSVL.

The table lists this clone with a few counts. The rearrangement joins TRBV4-2 to TRBJ2-7; TRBD2 is a possible D gene (6 bases). V was pared by 4 bases and J by 3 bases, with 13 bases between. The CDR3 totals 14 residues. Looked up from germline, CDR1 is LGHNA and CDR2 is YNFKEQ. The DNA of the CDR3 is TGTGCCAGCAGCCCTATGCTAGCGCACTACGAGCAGTACTTC. Residues: CASSPMLAHYEQYF.

As concerns this clone: At one end the junction does not follow the germline gene, possibly because of a read error. The chain couples TRBV5-1 to TRBJ2-5; 7 positions agree with TRBD2. The germline CDR1 and CDR2 sequences are SGHRS and YFSETQ. The CDR3 loop spans 15 amino acids. This CDR3 is CASSVSGDPGEPQYF. CDR3 coding DNA: TGCGCCAGCAGCGTAAGCGGGGACCCAGGAGAGCCCCAGTACTTC.

The chain combines TRBV5-4 with TRBJ1-3; D possibly corresponds to TRBD1 (6 bases). The ends were cut back, 0 bases at V and 2 bases at J, with 21 bases in the middle. The CDR3 runs 19 residues. Germline V gives CDR1 SGHNT, CDR2 YYREEE (reference sequence). The CDR3 here is CASSLAAGRTGIAGNTIYF. The CDR3 DNA sequence: TGTGCCAGCAGCTTGGCCGCTGGTCGAACAGGGATCGCTGGAAACACCATATATTTT.

This chain joins TRBV6-1 and TRBJ2-3; possibly TRBD1 for D (6 bases). The V gene lost 3 bases and the J gene lost 2 bases, with 18 bases spanning the gap. Germline CDR1 and CDR2: MNHNS and SASEGT. This CDR3 is built from 17 residues. CDR3 DNA sequence: TGTGCCAGCAGTGAGGCGATAGGGGGAGTCCCCACAGATACGCAGTATTTT. The encoded protein is CASSEAIGGVPTDTQYF.